This is a list of T cell receptor beta chains from one sample in a study of sequential checkpoint blockade in melanoma. Here immunoSEQ multiplex PCR was the method, and the copy in TCRdb shows in-frame clones only, minus some. The repertoire includes around 5,300 clones, roughly three fifths of them detected once, and roughly two fifths sits in the top ten. This specimen was CD8+ T cells sorted from blood (inferred from file names), taken from a patient given nivolumab and ipilimumab in sequence. These receptors were collected from a human donor with melanoma. The CDR3 runs from the conserved cysteine through the conserved F or W. The D gene is left open where the match is weak. Clone size is shown for a subset of rows, as once, few, many or a class of expanded clone.

D gene,clone size,V gene,J gene,CDR3 DNA,CDR3 protein
NA,few,TRBV7-9,TRBJ1-4,TGTGCCAGCAGCATGGCAAGCAGGGTGGCTAATGAAAAACTGTTTTTT,CASSMASRVANEKLFF
TRBD1,NA,TRBV6-5,TRBJ2-2,TGTGCCAGCAGAGCGACAGGGGCATTCGGGGAGCTGTTTTTT,CASRATGAFGELFF
NA,NA,TRBV19,TRBJ2-7,TGTGCCACTGGGCAGGGATTTTACGAGCAGTACTTC,CATGQGFYEQYF
NA,NA,TRBV6-5,TRBJ2-2,TGTGCCAGCAGTTATGGCCCAGGGCACGGGGAGCTGTTTTTT,CASSYGPGHGELFF
NA,NA,TRBV5-8,TRBJ2-2,TGCGCCAGCAGCCCCGGACTGGGAAGAAACACCGGGGAGCTGTTTTTT,CASSPGLGRNTGELFF
TRBD2,NA,TRBV13,TRBJ2-7,TGTGCCAGCAGCTTCCAGACTAGCCCGCAGTACTTC,CASSFQTSPQYF
NA,once,TRBV2,TRBJ2-2,TGTGCCACGAGAGAGAACACCGGGGAGCTGTTTTTT,CATRENTGELFF
NA,NA,TRBV30,TRBJ2-7,TGTGCCTGGTCCCCCGAGGTCCTAAACTACGAGCAGTACTTC,CAWSPEVLNYEQYF
TRBD1,few,TRBV6-6,TRBJ2-1,TGTGCCAGCAGTGACGGGACAGGGTACAATGAGCAGTTCTTC,CASSDGTGYNEQFF
NA,once,TRBV6-5,TRBJ2-4,TGTGCCAGCAGCCAAAGTTTCTACAAAAACATTCAGTACTTC,CASSQSFYKNIQYF
NA,NA,TRBV11-1,TRBJ2-7,TGTGCCAGCAGCTTAAGGGGGAACCATTACGAGCAGTACTTC,CASSLRGNHYEQYF